The T cell receptor beta chain under discussion was sequenced for a study of shared clonotypes between healthy human individuals. Trimming took off 1 base at V and 3 bases at J, with 12 bases between the two ends. The CDR3 is 15 amino acids. Germline V gives CDR1 LNHNV, CDR2 YYDKDF (reference sequence). Each donor was a Caucasian adult residing in Nashville, Tennessee. Into CD45RA+ naive and CD45RA-negative memory subsets, the CD4+ cells were split. Using about 190 ng DNA, around 30,000 T cell genomes, the sorted-subset replicate PCRs were run. The method was immunoSEQ multiplex PCR; TCRdb's version includes in-frame clones alone and lacks a portion of them. This table has over a million clones, about 80% appearing once.

This sequence was found in a young man in good health. This chain connects TRBV15 to TRBJ2-5, with D maybe TRBD2 (6 bases). The material sequenced was memory CD4+ T cells sorted from blood. The subset is: CD45RA-negative fraction. The CDR3 DNA follows: TGTGCCACCAGCAGAGGGGGCAGGGAGGAAGAGACCCAGTACTTC. Encoded protein: CATSRGGREEETQYF.